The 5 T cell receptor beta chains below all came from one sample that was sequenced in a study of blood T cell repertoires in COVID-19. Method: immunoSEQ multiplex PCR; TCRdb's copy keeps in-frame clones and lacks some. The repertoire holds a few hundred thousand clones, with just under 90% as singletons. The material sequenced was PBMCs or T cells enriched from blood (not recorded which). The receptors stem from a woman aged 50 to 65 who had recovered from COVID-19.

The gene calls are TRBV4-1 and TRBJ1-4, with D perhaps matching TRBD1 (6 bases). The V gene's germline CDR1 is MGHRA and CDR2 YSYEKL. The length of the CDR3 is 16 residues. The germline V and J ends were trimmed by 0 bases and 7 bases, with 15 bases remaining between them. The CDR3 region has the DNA TGCGCCAGCAGCCAAGAACAGGGAGGGATTGGTGAAAAACTGTTTTTT. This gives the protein CASSQEQGGIGEKLFF.

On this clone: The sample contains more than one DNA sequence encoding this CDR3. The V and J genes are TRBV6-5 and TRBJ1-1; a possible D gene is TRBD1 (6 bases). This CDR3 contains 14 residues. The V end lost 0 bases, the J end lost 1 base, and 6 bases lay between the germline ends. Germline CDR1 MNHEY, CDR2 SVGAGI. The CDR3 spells CASSYSRGNTEAFF. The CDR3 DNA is TGTGCCAGCAGTTACTCCAGGGGGAACACTGAAGCTTTCTTT.

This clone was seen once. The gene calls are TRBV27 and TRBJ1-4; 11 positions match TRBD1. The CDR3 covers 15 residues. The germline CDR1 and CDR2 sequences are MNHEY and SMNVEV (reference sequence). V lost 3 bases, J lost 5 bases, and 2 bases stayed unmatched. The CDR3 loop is CASSLGQGGNEKLFF. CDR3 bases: TGTGCCAGCAGTTTGGGACAGGGGGGGAATGAAAAACTGTTTTTT.

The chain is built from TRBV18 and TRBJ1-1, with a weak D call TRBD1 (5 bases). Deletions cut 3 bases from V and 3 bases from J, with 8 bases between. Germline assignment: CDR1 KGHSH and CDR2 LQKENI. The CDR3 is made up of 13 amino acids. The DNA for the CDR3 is TGTGCCAGCTCACCGGAACAGGACACTGAAGCTTTCTTT. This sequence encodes CASSPEQDTEAFF.

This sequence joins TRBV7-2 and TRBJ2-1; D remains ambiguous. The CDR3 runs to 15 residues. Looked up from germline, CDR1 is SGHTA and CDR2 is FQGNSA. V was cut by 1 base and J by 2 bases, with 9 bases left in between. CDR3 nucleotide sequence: TGTGCCAGCAGCTTAGTTTTAGACACCTACAATGAGCAGTTCTTC. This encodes CASSLVLDTYNEQFF.